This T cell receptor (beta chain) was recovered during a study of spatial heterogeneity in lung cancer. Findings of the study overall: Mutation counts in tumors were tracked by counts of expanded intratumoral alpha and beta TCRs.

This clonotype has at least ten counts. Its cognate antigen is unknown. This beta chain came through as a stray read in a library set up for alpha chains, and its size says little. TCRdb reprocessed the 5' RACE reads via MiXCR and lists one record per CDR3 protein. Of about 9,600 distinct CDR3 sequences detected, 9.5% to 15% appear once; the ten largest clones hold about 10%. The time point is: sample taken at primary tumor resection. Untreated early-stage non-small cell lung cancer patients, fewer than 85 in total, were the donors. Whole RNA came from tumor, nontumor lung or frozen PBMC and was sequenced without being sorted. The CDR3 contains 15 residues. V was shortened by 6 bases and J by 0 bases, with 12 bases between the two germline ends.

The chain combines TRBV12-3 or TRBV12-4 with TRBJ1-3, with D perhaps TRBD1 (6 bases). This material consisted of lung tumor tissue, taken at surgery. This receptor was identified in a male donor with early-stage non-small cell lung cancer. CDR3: CASSYGGRSGNTIYF. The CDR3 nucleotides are TGTGCCAGCAGCTATGGGGGCCGCTCTGGAAACACCATATATTTT.